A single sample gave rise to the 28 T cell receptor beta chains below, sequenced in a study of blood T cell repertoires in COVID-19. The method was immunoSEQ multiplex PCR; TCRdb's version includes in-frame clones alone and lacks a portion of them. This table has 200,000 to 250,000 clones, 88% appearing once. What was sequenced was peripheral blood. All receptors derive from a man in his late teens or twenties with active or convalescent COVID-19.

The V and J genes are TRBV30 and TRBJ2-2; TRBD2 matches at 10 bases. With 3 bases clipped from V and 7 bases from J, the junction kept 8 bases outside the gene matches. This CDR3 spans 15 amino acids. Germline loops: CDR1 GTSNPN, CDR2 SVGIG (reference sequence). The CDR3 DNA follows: TGTGCCTGGAGCCCAGCGGGAGGGTTCGTCGGGGAGCTGTTTTTT. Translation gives CAWSPAGGFVGELFF.

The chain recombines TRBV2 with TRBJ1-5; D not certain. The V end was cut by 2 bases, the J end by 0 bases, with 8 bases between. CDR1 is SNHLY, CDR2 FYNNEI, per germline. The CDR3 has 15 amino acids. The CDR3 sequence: CASSENQDSNQPQHF. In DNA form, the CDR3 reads TGTGCCAGCAGTGAAAACCAGGATAGCAATCAGCCCCAGCATTTT.

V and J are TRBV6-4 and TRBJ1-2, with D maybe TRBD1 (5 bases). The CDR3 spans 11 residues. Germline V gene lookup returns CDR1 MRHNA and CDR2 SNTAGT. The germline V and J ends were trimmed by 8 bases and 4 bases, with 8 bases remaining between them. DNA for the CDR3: TGTGCCAGCCGGGGGATCTATGGCTACACCTTC. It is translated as CASRGIYGYTF.

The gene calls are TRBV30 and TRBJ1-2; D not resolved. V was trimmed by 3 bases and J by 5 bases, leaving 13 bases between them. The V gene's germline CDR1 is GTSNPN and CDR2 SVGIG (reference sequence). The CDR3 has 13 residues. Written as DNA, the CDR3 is TGTGCCTGGAGGACCCCTGGAGGATATGGCTACACCTTC. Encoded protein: CAWRTPGGYGYTF.

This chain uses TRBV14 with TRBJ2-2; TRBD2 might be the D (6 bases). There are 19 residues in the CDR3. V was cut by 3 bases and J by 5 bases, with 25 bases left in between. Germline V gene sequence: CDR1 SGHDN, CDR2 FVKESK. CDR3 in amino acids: CASSHGPGRDSRWTGELFF. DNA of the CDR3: TGTGCCAGCAGCCACGGACCGGGCCGGGACTCCCGATGGACCGGGGAGCTGTTTTTT.

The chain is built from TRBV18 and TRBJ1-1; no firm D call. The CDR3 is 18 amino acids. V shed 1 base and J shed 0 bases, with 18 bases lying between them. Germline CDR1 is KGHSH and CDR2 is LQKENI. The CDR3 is CASSPLFTPDTLNTEAFF. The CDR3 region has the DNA TGTGCCAGCTCACCACTTTTTACCCCCGACACTTTGAACACTGAAGCTTTCTTT.

CDR3 region: CASSERLSGGETQYF. CDR3 DNA sequence: TGCGCCAGCAGCGAGAGACTGAGCGGGGGAGAGACCCAGTACTTC. This chain connects TRBV5-1 to TRBJ2-5; 8 positions agree with TRBD2. The CDR3 length is 15 residues. Trimming took 4 bases from V and 4 from J; bases not matched to a gene: 9. Germline CDR1 is SGHRS and CDR2 is YFSETQ.

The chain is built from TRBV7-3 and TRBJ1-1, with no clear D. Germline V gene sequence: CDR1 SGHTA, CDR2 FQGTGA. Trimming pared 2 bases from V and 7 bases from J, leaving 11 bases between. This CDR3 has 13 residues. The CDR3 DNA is TGTGCCAGCAGCTTAGGAGGGTACGGTGAAGCTTTCTTT. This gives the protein CASSLGGYGEAFF. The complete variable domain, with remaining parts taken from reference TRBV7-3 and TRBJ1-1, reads GAGVSQTPSNKVTEKGKYVELRCDPISGHTALYWYRQSLGQGPEFLIYFQGTGAADDSGLPNDRFFAVRPEGSVSTLKIQRTERGDSAVYLCASSLGGYGEAFFGQGTRLTVV.

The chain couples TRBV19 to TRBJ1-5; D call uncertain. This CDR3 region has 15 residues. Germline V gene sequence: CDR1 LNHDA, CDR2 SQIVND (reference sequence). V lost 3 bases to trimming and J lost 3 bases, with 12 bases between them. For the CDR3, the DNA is TGTGCCAGTAGTATTGCCAACAATTACAATCAGCCCCAGCATTTT. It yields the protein CASSIANNYNQPQHF.

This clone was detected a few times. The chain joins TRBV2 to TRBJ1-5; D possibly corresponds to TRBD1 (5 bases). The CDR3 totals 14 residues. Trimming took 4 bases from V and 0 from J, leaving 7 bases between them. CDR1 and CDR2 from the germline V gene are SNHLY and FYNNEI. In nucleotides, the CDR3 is TGTGCCAGCAGTGTAGGGGTTAGCAATCAGCCCCAGCATTTT. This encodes CASSVGVSNQPQHF.

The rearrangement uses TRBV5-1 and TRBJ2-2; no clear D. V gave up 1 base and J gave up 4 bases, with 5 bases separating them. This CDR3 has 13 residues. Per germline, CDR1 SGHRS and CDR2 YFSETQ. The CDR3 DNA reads TGCGCCAGCAGCTTGAGCGCCACCGGGGAGCTGTTTTTT. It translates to CASSLSATGELFF.

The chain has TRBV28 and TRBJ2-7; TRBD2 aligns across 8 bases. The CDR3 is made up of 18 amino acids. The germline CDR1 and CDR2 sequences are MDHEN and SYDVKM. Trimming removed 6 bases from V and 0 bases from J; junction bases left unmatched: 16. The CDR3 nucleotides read TGTGCCAGCAGCCCCAGAGTGTTTCTACTAGCGGACTCCTACGAGCAGTACTTC. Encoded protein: CASSPRVFLLADSYEQYF.

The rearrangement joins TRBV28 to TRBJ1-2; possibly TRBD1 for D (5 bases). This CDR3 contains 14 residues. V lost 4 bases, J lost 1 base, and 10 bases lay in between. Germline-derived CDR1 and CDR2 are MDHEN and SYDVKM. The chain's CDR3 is CASSSPQGNYGYTF. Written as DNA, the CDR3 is TGTGCCAGCAGTTCCCCCCAGGGTAACTATGGCTACACCTTC.

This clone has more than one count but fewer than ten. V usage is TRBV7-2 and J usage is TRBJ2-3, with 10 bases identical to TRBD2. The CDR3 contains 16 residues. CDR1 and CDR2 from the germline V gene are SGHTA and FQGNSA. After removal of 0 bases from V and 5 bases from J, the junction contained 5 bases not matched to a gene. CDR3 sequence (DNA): TGTGCCAGCAGCTTAGCGCTAGCGGGAGCCAGAGATACGCAGTATTTT. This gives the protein CASSLALAGARDTQYF.

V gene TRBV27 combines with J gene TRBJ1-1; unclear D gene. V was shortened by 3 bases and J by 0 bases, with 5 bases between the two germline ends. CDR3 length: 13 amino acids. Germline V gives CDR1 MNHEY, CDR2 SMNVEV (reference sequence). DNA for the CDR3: TGTGCCAGCAGTTTCGTAGTGAACACTGAAGCTTTCTTT. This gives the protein CASSFVVNTEAFF.

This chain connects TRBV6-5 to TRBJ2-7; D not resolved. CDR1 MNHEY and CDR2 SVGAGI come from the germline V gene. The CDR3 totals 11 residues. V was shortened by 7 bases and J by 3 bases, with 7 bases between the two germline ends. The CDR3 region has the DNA TGTGCCAGCAACCGGTACTACGAGCAGTACTTC. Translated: CASNRYYEQYF.

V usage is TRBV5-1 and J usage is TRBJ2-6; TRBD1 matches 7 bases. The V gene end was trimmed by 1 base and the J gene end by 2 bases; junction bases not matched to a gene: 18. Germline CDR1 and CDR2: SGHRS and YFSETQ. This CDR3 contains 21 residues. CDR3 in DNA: TGCGCCAGCAGCTTGCTTATGGCAACAGACAGGGTGGTAACTGGGGCCAACGTCCTGACTTTC. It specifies CASSLLMATDRVVTGANVLTF.

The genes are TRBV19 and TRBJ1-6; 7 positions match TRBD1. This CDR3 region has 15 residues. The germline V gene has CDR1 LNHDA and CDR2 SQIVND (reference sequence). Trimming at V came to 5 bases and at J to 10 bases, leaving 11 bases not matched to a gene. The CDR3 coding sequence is TGTGCCAGTAGTCTTGGGTCCAGGGGACAGTCACCCCTCCACTTT. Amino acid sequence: CASSLGSRGQSPLHF. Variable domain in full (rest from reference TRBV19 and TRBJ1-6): DGGITQSPKYLFRKEGQNVTLSCEQNLNHDAMYWYRQDPGQGLRLIYYSQIVNDFQKGDIAEGYSVSREKKESFPLTVTSAQKNPTAFYLCASSLGSRGQSPLHFGNGTRLTVT.

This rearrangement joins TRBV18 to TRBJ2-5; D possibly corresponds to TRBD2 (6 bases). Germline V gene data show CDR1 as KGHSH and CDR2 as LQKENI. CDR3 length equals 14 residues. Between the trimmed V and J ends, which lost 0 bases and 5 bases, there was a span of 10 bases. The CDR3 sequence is CASSPPGGSETQYF. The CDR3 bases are TGTGCCAGCTCACCACCGGGGGGATCGGAGACCCAGTACTTC.

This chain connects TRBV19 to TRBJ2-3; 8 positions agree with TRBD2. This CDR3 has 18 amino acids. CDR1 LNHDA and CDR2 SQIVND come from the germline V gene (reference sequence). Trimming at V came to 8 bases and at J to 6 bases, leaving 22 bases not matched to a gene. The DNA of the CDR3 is TGTGCCAGTGCACAACTACCCGGGGGCTCACCGGGAGGGGATACGCAGTATTTT. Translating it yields CASAQLPGGSPGGDTQYF. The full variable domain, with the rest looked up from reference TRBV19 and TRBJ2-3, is DGGITQSPKYLFRKEGQNVTLSCEQNLNHDAMYWYRQDPGQGLRLIYYSQIVNDFQKGDIAEGYSVSREKKESFPLTVTSAQKNPTAFYLCASAQLPGGSPGGDTQYFGPGTRLTVL.

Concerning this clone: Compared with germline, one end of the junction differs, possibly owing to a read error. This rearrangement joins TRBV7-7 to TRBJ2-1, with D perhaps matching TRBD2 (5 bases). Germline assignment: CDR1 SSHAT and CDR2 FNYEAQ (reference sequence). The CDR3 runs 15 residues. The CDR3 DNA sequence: TGTGCTAGCAGCTTAGGGCTAGCCGAAAACAATGAGCAGTTCTTC. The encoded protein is CASSLGLAENNEQFF. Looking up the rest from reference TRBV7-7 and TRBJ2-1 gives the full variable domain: GAGVSQSPRYKVTKRGQDVTLRCDPISSHATLYWYQQALGQGPEFLTYFNYEAQPDKSGLPSDRFSAERPEGSISTLTIQRTEQRDSAMYRCASSLGLAENNEQFFGPGTRLTVL.

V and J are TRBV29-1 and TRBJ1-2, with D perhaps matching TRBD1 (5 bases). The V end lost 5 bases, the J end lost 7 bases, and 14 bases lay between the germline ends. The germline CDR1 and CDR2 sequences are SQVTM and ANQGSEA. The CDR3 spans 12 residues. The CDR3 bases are TGCAGCGTTACCTCCGCAGGGTCTGGCTACACCTTC. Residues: CSVTSAGSGYTF.

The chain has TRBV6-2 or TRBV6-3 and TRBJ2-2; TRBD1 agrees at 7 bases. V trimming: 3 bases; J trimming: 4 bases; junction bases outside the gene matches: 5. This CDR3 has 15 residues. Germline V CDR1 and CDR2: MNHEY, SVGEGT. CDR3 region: CASSYGTVLTGELFF. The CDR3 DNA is TGTGCCAGCAGTTATGGGACAGTACTCACCGGGGAGCTGTTTTTT.

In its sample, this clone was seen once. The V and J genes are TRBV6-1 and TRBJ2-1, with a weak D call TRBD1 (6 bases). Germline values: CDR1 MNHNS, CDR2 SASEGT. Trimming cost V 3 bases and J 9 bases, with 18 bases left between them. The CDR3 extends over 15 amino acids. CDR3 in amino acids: CASSDILRGGPEQFF. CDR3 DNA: TGTGCCAGCAGTGATATCCTCCGAGGGGGACCTGAGCAGTTCTTC.

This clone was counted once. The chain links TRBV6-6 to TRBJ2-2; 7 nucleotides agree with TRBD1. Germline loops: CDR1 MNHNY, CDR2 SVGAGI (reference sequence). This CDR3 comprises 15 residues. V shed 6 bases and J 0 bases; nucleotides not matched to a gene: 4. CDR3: CASRWDSANTGELFF. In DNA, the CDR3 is TGTGCCAGCAGATGGGACAGCGCGAACACCGGGGAGCTGTTTTTT.

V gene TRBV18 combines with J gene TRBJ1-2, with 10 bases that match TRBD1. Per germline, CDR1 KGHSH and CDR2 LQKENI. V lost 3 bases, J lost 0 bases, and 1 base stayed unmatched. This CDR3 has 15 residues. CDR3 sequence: CASSPDRGTNYGYTF. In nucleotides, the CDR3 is TGTGCCAGCTCACCGGACAGGGGGACTAACTATGGCTACACCTTC.

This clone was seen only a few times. CDR3: CASNAGGMDSPLHF. CDR3 coding DNA: TGTGCCAGCAACGCAGGGGGCATGGATTCACCCCTCCACTTT. The chain links TRBV2 to TRBJ1-6; 8 bases are a match to TRBD1. Germline V CDR1 and CDR2: SNHLY, FYNNEI. The J segment lost 8 bases and the V segment lost 7 bases, leaving 7 bases of the junction unmatched. The CDR3 totals 14 residues.

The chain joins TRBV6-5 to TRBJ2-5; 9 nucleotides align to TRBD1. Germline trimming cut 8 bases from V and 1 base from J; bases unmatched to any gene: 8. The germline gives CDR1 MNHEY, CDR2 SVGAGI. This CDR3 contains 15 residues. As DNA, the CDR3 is TGTGCCAGCCGATCAGACAGGGGGAGCCAAGAGACCCAGTACTTC. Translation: CASRSDRGSQETQYF.